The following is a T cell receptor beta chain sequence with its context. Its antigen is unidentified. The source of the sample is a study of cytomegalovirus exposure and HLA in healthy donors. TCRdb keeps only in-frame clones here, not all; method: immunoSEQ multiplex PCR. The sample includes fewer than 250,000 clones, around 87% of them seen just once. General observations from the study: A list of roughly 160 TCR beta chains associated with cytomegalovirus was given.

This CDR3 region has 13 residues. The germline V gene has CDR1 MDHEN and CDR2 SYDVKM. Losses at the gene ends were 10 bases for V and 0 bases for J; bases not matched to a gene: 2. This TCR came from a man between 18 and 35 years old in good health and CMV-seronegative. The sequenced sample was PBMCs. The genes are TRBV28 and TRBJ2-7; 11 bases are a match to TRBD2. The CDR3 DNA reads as TGTGCCATCGGACTAGCGGGCTCCTACGAGCAGTACTTC. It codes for CAIGLAGSYEQYF.